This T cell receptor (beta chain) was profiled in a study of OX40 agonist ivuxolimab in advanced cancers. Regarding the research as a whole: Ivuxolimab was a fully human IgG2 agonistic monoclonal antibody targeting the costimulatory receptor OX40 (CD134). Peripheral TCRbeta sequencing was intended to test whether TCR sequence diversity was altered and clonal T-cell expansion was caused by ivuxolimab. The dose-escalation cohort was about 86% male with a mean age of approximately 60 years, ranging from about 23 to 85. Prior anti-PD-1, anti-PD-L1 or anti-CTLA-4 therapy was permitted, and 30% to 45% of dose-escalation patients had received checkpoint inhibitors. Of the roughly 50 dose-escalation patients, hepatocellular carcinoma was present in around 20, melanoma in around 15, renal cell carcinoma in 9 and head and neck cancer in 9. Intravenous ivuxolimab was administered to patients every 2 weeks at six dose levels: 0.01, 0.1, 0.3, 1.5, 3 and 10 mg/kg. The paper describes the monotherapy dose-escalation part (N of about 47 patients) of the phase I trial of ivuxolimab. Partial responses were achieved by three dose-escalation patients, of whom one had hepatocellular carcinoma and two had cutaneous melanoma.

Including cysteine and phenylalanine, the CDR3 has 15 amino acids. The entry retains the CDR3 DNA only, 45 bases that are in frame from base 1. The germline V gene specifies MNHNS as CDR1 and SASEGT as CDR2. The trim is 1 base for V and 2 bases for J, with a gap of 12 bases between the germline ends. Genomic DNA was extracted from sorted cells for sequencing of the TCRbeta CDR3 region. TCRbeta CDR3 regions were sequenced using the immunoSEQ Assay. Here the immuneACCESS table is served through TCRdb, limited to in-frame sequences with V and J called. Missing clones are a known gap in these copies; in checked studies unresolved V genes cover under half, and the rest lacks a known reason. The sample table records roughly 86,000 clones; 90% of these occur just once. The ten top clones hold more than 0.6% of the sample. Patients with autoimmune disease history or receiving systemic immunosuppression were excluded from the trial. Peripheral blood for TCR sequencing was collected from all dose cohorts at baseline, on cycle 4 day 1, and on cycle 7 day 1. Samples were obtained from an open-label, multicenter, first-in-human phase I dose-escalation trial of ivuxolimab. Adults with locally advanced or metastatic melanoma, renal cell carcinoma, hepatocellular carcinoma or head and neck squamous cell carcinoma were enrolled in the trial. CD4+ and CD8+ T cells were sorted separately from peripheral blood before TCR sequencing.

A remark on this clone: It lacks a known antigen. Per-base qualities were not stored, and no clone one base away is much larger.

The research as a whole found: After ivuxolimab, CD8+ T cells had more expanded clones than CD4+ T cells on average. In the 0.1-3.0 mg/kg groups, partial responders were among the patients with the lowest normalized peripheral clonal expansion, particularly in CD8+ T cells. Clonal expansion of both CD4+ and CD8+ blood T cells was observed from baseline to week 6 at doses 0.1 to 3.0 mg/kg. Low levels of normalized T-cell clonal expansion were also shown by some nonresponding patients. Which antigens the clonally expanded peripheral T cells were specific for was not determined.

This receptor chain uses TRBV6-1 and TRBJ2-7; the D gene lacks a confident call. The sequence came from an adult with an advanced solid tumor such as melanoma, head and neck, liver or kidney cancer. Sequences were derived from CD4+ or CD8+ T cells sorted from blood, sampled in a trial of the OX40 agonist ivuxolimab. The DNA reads TGTGCCAGCAGTGAAGGGCGGACGGAGACCTACGAGCAGTACTTC. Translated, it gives CASSEGRTETYEQYF.